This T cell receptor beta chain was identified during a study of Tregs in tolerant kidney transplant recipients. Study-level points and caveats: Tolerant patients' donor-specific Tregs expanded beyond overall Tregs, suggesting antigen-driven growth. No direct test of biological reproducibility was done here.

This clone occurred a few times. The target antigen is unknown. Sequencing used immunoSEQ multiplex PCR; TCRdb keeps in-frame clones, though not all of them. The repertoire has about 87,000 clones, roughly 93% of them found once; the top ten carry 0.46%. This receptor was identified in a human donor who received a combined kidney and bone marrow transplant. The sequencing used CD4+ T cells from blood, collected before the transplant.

The CDR3 nucleotides read TGTGCCAGCAGTGCTGGGACAAACACTGAAGCTTTCTTT. This translates into CASSAGTNTEAFF. V and J are TRBV6-4 and TRBJ1-1; D perhaps matches TRBD1 (6 bases). CDR3 size: 13 residues. Trimming took off 4 bases at V and 2 bases at J, with 8 bases between the two ends. In germline, CDR1 is MRHNA, CDR2 SNTAGT.